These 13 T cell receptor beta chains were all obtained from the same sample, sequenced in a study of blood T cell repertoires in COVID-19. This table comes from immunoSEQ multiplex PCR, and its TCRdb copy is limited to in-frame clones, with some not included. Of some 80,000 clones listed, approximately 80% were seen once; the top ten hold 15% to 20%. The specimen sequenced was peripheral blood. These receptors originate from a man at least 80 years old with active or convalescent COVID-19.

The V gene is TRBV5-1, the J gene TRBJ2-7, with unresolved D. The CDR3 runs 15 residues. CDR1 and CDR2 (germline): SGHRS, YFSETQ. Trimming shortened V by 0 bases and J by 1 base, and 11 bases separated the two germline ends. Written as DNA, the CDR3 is TGCGCCAGCAGCTTGGATGCGAGCCAATCCTACGAGCAGTACGTC. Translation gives CASSLDASQSYEQYV.

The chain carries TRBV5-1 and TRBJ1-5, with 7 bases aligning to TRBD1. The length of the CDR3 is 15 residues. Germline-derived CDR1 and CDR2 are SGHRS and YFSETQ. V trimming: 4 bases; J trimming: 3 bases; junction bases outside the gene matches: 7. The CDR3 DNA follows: TGCGCCAGCAGCCCACGGACAGGCGACAATCAGCCCCAGCATTTT. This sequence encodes CASSPRTGDNQPQHF. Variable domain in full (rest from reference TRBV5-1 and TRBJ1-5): KAGVTQTPRYLIKTRGQQVTLSCSPISGHRSVSWYQQTPGQGLQFLFEYFSETQRNKGNFPGRFSGRQFSNSRSEMNVSTLELGDSALYLCASSPRTGDNQPQHFGDGTRLSIL.

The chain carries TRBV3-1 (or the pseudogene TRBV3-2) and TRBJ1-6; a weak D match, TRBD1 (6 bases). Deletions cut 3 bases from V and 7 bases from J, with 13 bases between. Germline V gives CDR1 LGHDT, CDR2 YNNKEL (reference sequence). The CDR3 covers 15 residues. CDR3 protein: CASSHGAGANSPLHF. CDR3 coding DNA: TGTGCCAGCAGCCACGGGGCAGGGGCCAATTCACCCCTCCACTTT.

The DNA of the CDR3 is TGTGCCAGCAGCCCCGGGGGTCAGGGTACAGGCGAGACCCAGTACTTC. The encoded protein is CASSPGGQGTGETQYF. The chain combines TRBV25-1 with TRBJ2-5; a possible D gene is TRBD2 (6 bases). V shed 6 bases and J shed 5 bases, with 22 bases lying between them. Germline CDR1 reads MGHDK; CDR2 reads SYGVNS. The CDR3 is 16 residues long. The full variable domain, rest sourced from reference TRBV25-1 and TRBJ2-5, is EADIYQTPRYLVIGTGKKITLECSQTMGHDKMYWYQQDPGMELHLIHYSYGVNSTEKGDLSSESTVSRIRTEHFPLTLESARPSHTSQYLCASSPGGQGTGETQYFGPGTRLLVL.

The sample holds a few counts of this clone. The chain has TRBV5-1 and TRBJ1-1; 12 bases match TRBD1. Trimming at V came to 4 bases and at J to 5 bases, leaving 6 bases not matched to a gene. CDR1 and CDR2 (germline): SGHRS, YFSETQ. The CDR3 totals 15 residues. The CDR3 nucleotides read TGCGCCAGCAGCGTCCGGGACAGGGGGCAGACTGAAGCTTTCTTT. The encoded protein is CASSVRDRGQTEAFF.

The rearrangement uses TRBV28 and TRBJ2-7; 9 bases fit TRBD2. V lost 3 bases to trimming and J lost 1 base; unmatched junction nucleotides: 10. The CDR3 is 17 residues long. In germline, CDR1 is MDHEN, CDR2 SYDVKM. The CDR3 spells CASSLSSRGGRSYEQYV. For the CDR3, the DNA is TGTGCCAGCAGTTTGAGTTCGCGGGGGGGCCGGTCCTACGAGCAGTACGTC.

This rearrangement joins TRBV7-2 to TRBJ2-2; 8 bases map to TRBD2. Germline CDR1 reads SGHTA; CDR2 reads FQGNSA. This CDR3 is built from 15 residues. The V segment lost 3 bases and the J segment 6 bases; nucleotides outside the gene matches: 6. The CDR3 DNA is TGTGCCAGCAGCTTGGCGGGGGGTTCTGCCGGGGAGCTGTTTTTT. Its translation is CASSLAGGSAGELFF.

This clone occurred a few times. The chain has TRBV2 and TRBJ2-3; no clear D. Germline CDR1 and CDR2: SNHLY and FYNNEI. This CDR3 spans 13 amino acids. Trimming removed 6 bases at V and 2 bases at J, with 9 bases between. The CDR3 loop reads CASRSEYTDTQYF. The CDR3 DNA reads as TGTGCCAGCAGATCGGAGTACACAGATACGCAGTATTTT.

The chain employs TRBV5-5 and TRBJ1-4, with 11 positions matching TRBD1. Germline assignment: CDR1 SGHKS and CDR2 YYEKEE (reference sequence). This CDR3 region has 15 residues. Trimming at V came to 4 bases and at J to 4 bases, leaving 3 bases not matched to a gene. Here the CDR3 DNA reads TGTGCCAGCAGCGCGGGACAGGGGGTTAATGAAAAACTGTTTTTT. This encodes CASSAGQGVNEKLFF. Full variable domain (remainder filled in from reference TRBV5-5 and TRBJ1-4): DAGVTQSPTHLIKTRGQQVTLRCSPISGHKSVSWYQQVLGQGPQFIFQYYEKEERGRGNFPDRFSARQFPNYSSELNVNALLLGDSALYLCASSAGQGVNEKLFFGSGTQLSVL.

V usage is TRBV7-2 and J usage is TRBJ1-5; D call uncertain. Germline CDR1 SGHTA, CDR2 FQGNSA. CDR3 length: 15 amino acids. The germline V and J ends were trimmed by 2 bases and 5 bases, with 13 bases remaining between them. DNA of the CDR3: TGTGCCAGCAGCTTAAGCGTCAGAAGTTATCAGCCCCAGCATTTT. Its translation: CASSLSVRSYQPQHF.

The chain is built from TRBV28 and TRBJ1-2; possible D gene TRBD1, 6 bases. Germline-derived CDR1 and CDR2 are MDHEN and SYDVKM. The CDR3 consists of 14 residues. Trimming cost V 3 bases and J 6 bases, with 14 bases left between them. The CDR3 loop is CASSLDSFINGYTF. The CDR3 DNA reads TGTGCCAGCAGTTTGGACAGCTTTATCAATGGCTACACCTTC.

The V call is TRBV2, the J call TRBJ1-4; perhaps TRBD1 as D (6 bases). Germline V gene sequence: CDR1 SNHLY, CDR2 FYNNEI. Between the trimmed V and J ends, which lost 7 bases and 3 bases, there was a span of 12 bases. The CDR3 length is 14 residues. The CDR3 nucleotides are TGTGCCAGCATCGCGGGGGGCTCTAATGAAAAACTGTTTTTT. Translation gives CASIAGGSNEKLFF.

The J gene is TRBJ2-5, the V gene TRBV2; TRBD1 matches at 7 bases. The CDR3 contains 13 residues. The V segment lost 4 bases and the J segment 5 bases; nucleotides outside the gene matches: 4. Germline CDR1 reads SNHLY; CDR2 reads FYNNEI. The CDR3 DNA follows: TGTGCCAGCAGTGTAGGGGGCGGTGAGACCCAGTACTTC. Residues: CASSVGGGETQYF. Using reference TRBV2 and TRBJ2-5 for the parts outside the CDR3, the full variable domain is EPEVTQTPSHQVTQMGQEVILRCVPISNHLYFYWYRQILGQKVEFLVSFYNNEISEKSEIFDDQFSVERPDGSNFTLKIRSTKLEDSAMYFCASSVGGGETQYFGPGTRLLVL.